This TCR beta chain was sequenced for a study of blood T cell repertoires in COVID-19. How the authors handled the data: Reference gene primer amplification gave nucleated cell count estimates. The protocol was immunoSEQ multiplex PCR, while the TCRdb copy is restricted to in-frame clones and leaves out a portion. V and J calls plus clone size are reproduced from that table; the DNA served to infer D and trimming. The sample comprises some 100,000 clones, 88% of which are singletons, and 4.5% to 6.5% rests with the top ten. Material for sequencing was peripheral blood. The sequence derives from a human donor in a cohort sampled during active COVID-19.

CDR3 in amino acids: CASRGEGETQYF. In DNA, the CDR3 is TGTGCCTCGAGGGGGGAGGGGGAGACCCAGTACTTC. The V call is TRBV2, the J call TRBJ2-5; TRBD2 might be the D (7 bases). V lost 11 bases to trimming and J lost 5 bases, with 15 bases between them. The CDR3 runs 12 residues. Germline-derived CDR1 and CDR2 are SNHLY and FYNNEI. Based on the CDR3 plus reference TRBV2 and TRBJ2-5, the full variable domain is EPEVTQTPSHQVTQMGQEVILRCVPISNHLYFYWYRQILGQKVEFLVSFYNNEISEKSEIFDDQFSVERPDGSNFTLKIRSTKLEDSAMYFCASRGEGETQYFGPGTRLLVL.